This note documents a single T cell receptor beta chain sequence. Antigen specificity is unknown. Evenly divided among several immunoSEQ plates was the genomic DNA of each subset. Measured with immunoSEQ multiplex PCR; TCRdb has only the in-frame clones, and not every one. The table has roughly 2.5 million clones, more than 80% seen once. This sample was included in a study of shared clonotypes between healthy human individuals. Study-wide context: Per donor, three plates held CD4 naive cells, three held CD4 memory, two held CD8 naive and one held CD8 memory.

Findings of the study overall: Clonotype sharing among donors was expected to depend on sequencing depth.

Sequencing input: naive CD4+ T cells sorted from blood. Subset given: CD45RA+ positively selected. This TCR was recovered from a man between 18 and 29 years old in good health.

CDR3 sequence reads: CASSLVSGGTETQYF. The CDR3 region has the DNA TGTGCCAGCAGCTTAGTGTCTGGCGGGACAGAGACCCAGTACTTC. V and J are TRBV7-2 and TRBJ2-5; weak D call: TRBD2 (6 bases). The V and J ends lost 1 base and 4 bases respectively, with 13 bases between them. Germline V lookup: CDR1 SGHTA, CDR2 FQGNSA. The CDR3 is made up of 15 amino acids.